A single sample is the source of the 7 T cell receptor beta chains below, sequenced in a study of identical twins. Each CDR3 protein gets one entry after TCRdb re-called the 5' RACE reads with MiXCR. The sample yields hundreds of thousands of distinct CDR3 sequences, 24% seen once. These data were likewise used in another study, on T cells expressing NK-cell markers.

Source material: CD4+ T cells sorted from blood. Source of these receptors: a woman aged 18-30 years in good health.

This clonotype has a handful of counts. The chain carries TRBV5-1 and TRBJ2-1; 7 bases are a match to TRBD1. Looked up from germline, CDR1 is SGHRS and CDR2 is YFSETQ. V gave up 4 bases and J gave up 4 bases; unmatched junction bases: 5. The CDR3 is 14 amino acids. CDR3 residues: CASSAGGQYNEQFF. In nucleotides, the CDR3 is TGCGCCAGCAGCGCTGGGGGACAGTACAATGAGCAGTTCTTC.

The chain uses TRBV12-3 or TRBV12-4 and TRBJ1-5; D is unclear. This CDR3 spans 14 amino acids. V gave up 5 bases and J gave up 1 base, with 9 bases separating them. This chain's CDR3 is CASSKGRSNQPQHF. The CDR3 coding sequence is TGTGCCAGCAGTAAAGGACGGAGCAATCAGCCCCAGCATTTT.

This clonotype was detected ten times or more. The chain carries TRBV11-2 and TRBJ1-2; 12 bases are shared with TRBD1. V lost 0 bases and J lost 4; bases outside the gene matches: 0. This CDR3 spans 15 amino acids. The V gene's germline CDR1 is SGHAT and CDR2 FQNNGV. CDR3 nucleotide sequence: TGTGCCAGCAGCTTAGAGGGACAGGGGGCCTATGGCTACACCTTC. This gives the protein CASSLEGQGAYGYTF.

The CDR3 is CASSGPAGAGELFF. DNA for the CDR3: TGCGCCAGCAGCGGACCCGCGGGGGCCGGGGAGCTGTTTTTT. The rearrangement uses TRBV5-1 and TRBJ2-2; 7 bases agree with TRBD2. Per the germline V gene, CDR1 is SGHRS and CDR2 is YFSETQ. Trimming at V came to 4 bases and at J to 6 bases, leaving 6 bases not matched to a gene. The CDR3 is made up of 14 amino acids. Complete variable domain (other parts from reference TRBV5-1 and TRBJ2-2): KAGVTQTPRYLIKTRGQQVTLSCSPISGHRSVSWYQQTPGQGLQFLFEYFSETQRNKGNFPGRFSGRQFSNSRSEMNVSTLELGDSALYLCASSGPAGAGELFFGEGSRLTVL.

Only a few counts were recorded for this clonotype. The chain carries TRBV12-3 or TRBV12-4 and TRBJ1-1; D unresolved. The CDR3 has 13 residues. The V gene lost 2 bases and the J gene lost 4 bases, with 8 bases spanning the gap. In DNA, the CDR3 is TGTGCCAGCAGTTTATTGTTGTCCACTGAAGCTTTCTTT. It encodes CASSLLLSTEAFF.

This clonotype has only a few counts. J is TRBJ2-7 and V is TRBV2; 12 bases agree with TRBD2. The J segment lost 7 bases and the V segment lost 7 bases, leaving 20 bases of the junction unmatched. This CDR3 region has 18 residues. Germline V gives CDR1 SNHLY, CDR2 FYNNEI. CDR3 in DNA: TGTGCCAGCACGAGACAGGGAAATTTTGGACTAGCGGGAAGGGAGCAGTACTTC. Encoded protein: CASTRQGNFGLAGREQYF.

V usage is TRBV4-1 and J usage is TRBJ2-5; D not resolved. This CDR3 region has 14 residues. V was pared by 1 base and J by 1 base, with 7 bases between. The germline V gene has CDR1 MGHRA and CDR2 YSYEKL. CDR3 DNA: TGCGCCAGCAGCCAAGTATGGGGCCAAGAGACCCAGTACTTC. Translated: CASSQVWGQETQYF.